The TCR beta chain described here comes from a study of blood T cells in healthy people across ages. Study observations and caveats: Bulk PBMC profiling left naive and antigen-experienced comparisons inconclusive. Measured against age, TCR beta diversity per million T cells decreased in a roughly linear manner.

Primers used in a second PCR of roughly 6 to 11 cycles were a sample-barcoded 5' primer and a J-beta primer mix. Any given sample supplied a minimum of 2.5 million CDR3-containing paired-end reads. TCRdb re-called the 5' RACE reads through MiXCR, storing one row per CDR3 protein. The sample records 700,000 to 900,000 distinct CDR3 sequences, less than 70% being singletons. This clonotype was counted between two and nine times. No antigen is known for it. Specimen: blood. This receptor was identified in a man aged 80 or over in good health.

The CDR3 sequence: CASSRGEQYF. In nucleotides, the CDR3 is TGTGCCAGCAGCCGGGGGGAGCAGTACTTC. The rearrangement joins TRBV2 to TRBJ2-7, with D possibly TRBD2 on 6 matching bases. V was pared by 6 bases and J by 7 bases, with 7 bases between. The CDR3 has 10 amino acids. In germline, CDR1 is SNHLY, CDR2 FYNNEI.